Following are 19 T cell receptor beta chains from one sample sequenced in a study of blood T cell repertoires in COVID-19 (dated by TCRdb to 2018 to 2021). The library came from the immunoSEQ multiplex PCR assay. This is the immuneACCESS table as TCRdb keeps it, with only in-frame sequences that have V and J called. A part of the clones is gone; compared with another copy, unresolved V genes explain less than half, and the rest is unexplained. Within this sample are around 310,000 clones, with 89% of them counted one time only. The biggest ten clones account for about 9.5% of the sample. The sequenced sample was PBMCs or T cells enriched from blood (not recorded which). Receptor source: a woman aged 40 to 50 who had recovered from COVID-19.

The V call is TRBV29-1, the J call TRBJ2-3; no reliable D call. The V gene lost 4 bases and the J gene lost 1 base, with 6 bases spanning the gap. This CDR3 has 12 amino acids. Germline CDR1 reads SQVTM; CDR2 reads ANQGSEA. The CDR3 here is CSVVGGTDTQYF. CDR3 in DNA: TGCAGCGTTGTCGGAGGCACAGATACGCAGTATTTT.

This sequence joins TRBV9 and TRBJ1-5, with D perhaps matching TRBD1 (6 bases). This CDR3 contains 16 residues. V was trimmed by 0 bases and J by 1 base, leaving 11 bases between them. Per the germline V gene, CDR1 is SGDLS and CDR2 is YYNGEE. As DNA, the CDR3 is TGTGCCAGCAGCGTAGGGGCAGGGGTAAGCAATCAGCCCCAGCATTTT. As protein: CASSVGAGVSNQPQHF.

The chain is built from TRBV7-9 and TRBJ2-3, with D unresolved. The CDR3 runs to 14 residues. Germline V lookup: CDR1 SEHNR, CDR2 FQNEAQ (reference sequence). Deletions cut 1 base from V and 6 bases from J, with 11 bases between. CDR3 loop: CASSLEGGQDTQYF. The CDR3 bases are TGTGCCAGCAGCTTAGAAGGCGGCCAGGATACGCAGTATTTT.

The gene calls are TRBV2 and TRBJ2-7, with D tentatively TRBD2 (5 bases). The ends were cut back, 1 base at V and 5 bases at J, with 12 bases in the middle. CDR3 size: 14 residues. Germline CDR1 reads SNHLY; CDR2 reads FYNNEI. The CDR3 sequence: CASSEELGFDEQYF. The CDR3 DNA is TGTGCCAGCAGTGAAGAACTAGGCTTCGACGAGCAGTACTTC. The complete variable domain, with remaining parts taken from reference TRBV2 and TRBJ2-7, reads EPEVTQTPSHQVTQMGQEVILRCVPISNHLYFYWYRQILGQKVEFLVSFYNNEISEKSEIFDDQFSVERPDGSNFTLKIRSTKLEDSAMYFCASSEELGFDEQYFGPGTRLTVT.

The J gene is TRBJ1-1, the V gene TRBV27; TRBD1 matches 8 bases. This CDR3 contains 13 residues. The V gene end was trimmed by 8 bases and the J gene end by 0 bases; junction bases not matched to a gene: 2. In germline, CDR1 is MNHEY, CDR2 SMNVEV (reference sequence). The CDR3 sequence: CASGQGMNTEAFF. Here the CDR3 DNA reads TGTGCCAGCGGACAGGGAATGAACACTGAAGCTTTCTTT.

This chain connects TRBV28 to TRBJ2-7; 10 positions match TRBD2. The CDR3 contains 16 residues. Germline values: CDR1 MDHEN, CDR2 SYDVKM. Trimming took 3 bases from V and 3 from J; bases not matched to a gene: 8. CDR3 DNA: TGTGCCAGCAGTTTGCCTAGCGGGGGCCCCCTCTACGAGCAGTACTTC. Encoded protein: CASSLPSGGPLYEQYF.

The chain recombines TRBV10-1 with TRBJ2-2; TRBD1 matches 8 bases. The CDR3 runs to 17 residues. CDR1 WNHNN and CDR2 SYGVQD come from the germline V gene (reference sequence). V was clipped by 3 bases and J by 5 bases; unmatched bases: 11. DNA of the CDR3: TGCGCCAGCAGTGACAATCGTGGACAGGGTTGGACCGGGGAGCTGTTTTTT. Its protein product is CASSDNRGQGWTGELFF.

The chain links TRBV15 to TRBJ1-3; D is perhaps TRBD1 (6 bases). CDR3 size: 13 residues. Germline assignment: CDR1 LNHNV and CDR2 YYDKDF (reference sequence). DNA for the CDR3: TGTGGCCACCAGCACGTACACAGGGACACCATATATTTT. Its translation: CGHQHVHRDTIYF.

The rearrangement links TRBV9 to TRBJ2-1; D gene ambiguous. The ends were cut back, 3 bases at V and 6 bases at J, with 10 bases in the middle. This CDR3 has 13 amino acids. Germline values: CDR1 SGDLS, CDR2 YYNGEE. CDR3 region: CASSAPKSNEQFF. CDR3 DNA sequence: TGTGCCAGCAGCGCCCCTAAAAGCAATGAGCAGTTCTTC.

This chain uses TRBV7-2 with TRBJ2-1, with TRBD2 as a possible D gene (5 bases). Trimming shortened V by 2 bases and J by 0 bases, and 8 bases separated the two germline ends. The germline CDR1 and CDR2 sequences are SGHTA and FQGNSA. The CDR3 sequence is 15 residues long. The CDR3 reads CASSLRAGSYNEQFF. CDR3 bases: TGTGCCAGCAGCTTAAGGGCGGGCTCCTACAATGAGCAGTTCTTC.

The chain is built from TRBV24-1 and TRBJ2-7; no definite D call. V gave up 4 bases and J gave up 3 bases, with 9 bases separating them. The CDR3 is made up of 13 amino acids. CDR1 KGHDR and CDR2 SFDVKD come from the germline V gene. CDR3 nucleotide sequence: TGTGCCACCAGTGAGACTGGAAACTACGAGCAGTACTTC. Its translation is CATSETGNYEQYF.

The gene calls are TRBV28 and TRBJ2-3; 13 bases match TRBD2. Looked up from germline, CDR1 is MDHEN and CDR2 is SYDVKM. The V and J ends lost 3 bases and 1 base, in that order; junction bases with no gene match: 7. The CDR3 is 18 amino acids. The CDR3 nucleotides are TGTGCCAGCAGTTTTGGGGGACTAGCGGGGTCCGGCACAGATACGCAGTATTTT. Protein sequence: CASSFGGLAGSGTDTQYF.

The CDR3 spells CASSWAGDYGYTF. The DNA for the CDR3 is TGTGCCAGCAGTTGGGCAGGGGATTATGGCTACACCTTC. The rearrangement uses TRBV12-3 or TRBV12-4 and TRBJ1-2, with D perhaps TRBD1 (6 bases). The CDR3 totals 13 residues. V was cut by 4 bases and J by 5 bases, with 11 bases left in between.

V gene TRBV28 combines with J gene TRBJ2-2, with D tentatively TRBD1 (5 bases). Trimming removed 5 bases at V and 1 base at J, with 14 bases between. Looked up from germline, CDR1 is MDHEN and CDR2 is SYDVKM. This CDR3 contains 16 residues. The CDR3 spells CASSRQGDMNTGELFF. CDR3 DNA sequence: TGTGCCAGCAGTAGGCAGGGTGATATGAACACCGGGGAGCTGTTTTTT.

V is TRBV11-2 and J is TRBJ2-6; TRBD1 matches at 8 bases. Germline CDR1 and CDR2: SGHAT and FQNNGV. Germline trimming cut 8 bases from V and 3 bases from J; bases unmatched to any gene: 15. The CDR3 is made up of 18 amino acids. The CDR3 here is CASAYGTGLSDGANVLTF. The CDR3 DNA reads as TGTGCCAGCGCATACGGGACAGGCCTCTCTGATGGGGCCAACGTCCTGACTTTC.

The chain links TRBV9 to TRBJ2-7; 8 nucleotides align to TRBD1. Germline loops: CDR1 SGDLS, CDR2 YYNGEE. There are 14 residues in the CDR3. Trimming took 3 bases from V and 2 from J; bases not matched to a gene: 4. CDR3 DNA: TGTGCCAGCAGCGCGGGACAGGCGGCCTACGAGCAGTACTTC. Its protein product is CASSAGQAAYEQYF.

This clone has more than one count but fewer than ten. The genes are TRBV10-3 and TRBJ2-6; 11 bases map to TRBD1. With V trimmed by 2 bases and J by 1 base, 4 bases remained unmatched. This CDR3 is built from 18 residues. Germline loops: CDR1 ENHRY, CDR2 SYGVKD. The CDR3 loop reads CAISEPGQGGSGANVLTF. The CDR3 coding sequence is TGTGCCATCAGTGAGCCGGGACAGGGGGGATCTGGGGCCAACGTCCTGACTTTC.

The chain recombines TRBV6-5 with TRBJ2-2, with 9 bases fitting TRBD1. The germline V gene encodes CDR1 MNHEY and CDR2 SVGAGI. CDR3 length: 15 residues. V trimming: 5 bases; J trimming: 5 bases; junction bases outside the gene matches: 6. The DNA of the CDR3 is TGTGCCAGCAGTAATACAGGGGGCCGAACCGGGGAGCTGTTTTTT. Its translation: CASSNTGGRTGELFF.

The rearrangement uses TRBV12-3 or TRBV12-4 and TRBJ2-2; 7 bases map to TRBD1. The CDR3 is made up of 13 amino acids. The CDR3: CAGRGGNTGELFF. Here the CDR3 DNA reads TGTGCTGGGAGAGGGGGCAACACCGGGGAGCTGTTTTTT.